A single sample gave rise to the 12 T cell receptor beta chains below, sequenced in a study of T cells after posttransplantation cyclophosphamide (dated by TCRdb to the mid-2010s). Library preparation employed the immunoSEQ multiplex PCR assay. Entries here come from immuneACCESS through TCRdb and include only in-frame sequences with V and J called. Some clones fail to appear in such tables; in the studies checked, an unresolved V gene covers under half of the shortfall, and the cause of the remainder is unknown. This sample has over 10,000 clones in its table, and about 2% of those were observed once. Of the sample, about a sixth is held by the ten largest clones. The intended sense of this specimen's treatment or condition label: high-dose cyclophosphamide on days +3 and +4 as single-agent GVHD prophylaxis. For conditioning, the PTCy patients got busulfan and fludarabine, then a related or unrelated marrow graft, followed by cyclophosphamide on days +3 and +4.

Sequences were derived from PBMCs, sampled after allogeneic stem cell transplant with posttransplant cyclophosphamide. Receptor source: a young adult male patient who received an allogeneic stem cell transplant from a related donor, was CMV-positive, and had no GVHD. Following a transplant, a fraction of the T cells may be traceable to the graft donor.

The chain joins TRBV2 to TRBJ2-3; D uncertain. The V end was cut by 3 bases, the J end by 7 bases, with 14 bases between. The CDR3 has 14 amino acids. CDR1 and CDR2 (germline): SNHLY, FYNNEI. CDR3 sequence: CASSEEPLRNTQYF. The CDR3 region has the DNA TGTGCCAGCAGTGAGGAGCCGCTCAGAAATACGCAGTATTTT. Looking up the rest from reference TRBV2 and TRBJ2-3 gives the full variable domain: EPEVTQTPSHQVTQMGQEVILRCVPISNHLYFYWYRQILGQKVEFLVSFYNNEISEKSEIFDDQFSVERPDGSNFTLKIRSTKLEDSAMYFCASSEEPLRNTQYFGPGTRLTVL.

This clone was picked up a small number of times. This chain links TRBV10-2 with TRBJ2-4; 8 nucleotides agree with TRBD1. The CDR3 has 13 residues. Losses at the gene ends were 7 bases for V and 7 bases for J; bases not matched to a gene: 6. Germline V CDR1 and CDR2: WSHSY, SAAADI. The CDR3 sequence is CASKGQGHNIQYF. CDR3 nucleotide sequence: TGCGCCAGCAAAGGACAGGGACATAACATTCAGTACTTC.

The genes are TRBV5-5 and TRBJ2-3; 8 bases match TRBD1. Germline V gene sequence: CDR1 SGHKS, CDR2 YYEKEE (reference sequence). This CDR3 region has 15 residues. Trimming at V came to 5 bases and at J to 5 bases, leaving 10 bases not matched to a gene. The CDR3 is CASRTTGAHEDTQYF. The CDR3 DNA sequence: TGTGCCAGCAGGACGACAGGGGCGCATGAAGATACGCAGTATTTT.

V gene TRBV4-1 combines with J gene TRBJ1-3; 7 nucleotides match TRBD1. Germline V CDR1 and CDR2: MGHRA, YSYEKL. The CDR3 covers 14 residues. V lost 1 base and J lost 8; bases outside the gene matches: 5. CDR3 DNA: TGCGCCAGCAGCCAAGCACACGACAGGGACACCATATATTTT. Its translation is CASSQAHDRDTIYF.

This clone appeared a few times. The gene calls are TRBV10-1 and TRBJ2-3; 9 nucleotides align to TRBD2. Unmatched junction bases numbered 3, after V lost 9 bases and J lost 5 bases. This CDR3 comprises 12 residues. Germline V gives CDR1 WNHNN, CDR2 SYGVQD (reference sequence). The CDR3 DNA reads TGCGCCAGTAGCGGGGGAATAGATACGCAGTATTTT. Protein product: CASSGGIDTQYF.

The chain is built from TRBV2 and TRBJ1-5; possible D gene TRBD1, 6 bases. Germline CDR1 reads SNHLY; CDR2 reads FYNNEI. Trimming took off 6 bases at V and 3 bases at J, with 15 bases between the two ends. CDR3 size: 15 residues. CDR3 amino acids: CASRGETGFNQPQHF. The CDR3 DNA reads as TGTGCCAGCAGGGGGGAGACAGGATTCAATCAGCCCCAGCATTTT.

This clone has more than one count but fewer than ten. The genes are TRBV29-1 and TRBJ1-2; the D gene is possibly TRBD1 (5 bases). Between the trimmed V and J ends, which lost 5 bases and 0 bases, there was a span of 13 bases. The CDR3 has 14 amino acids. Looked up from germline, CDR1 is SQVTM and CDR2 is ANQGSEA. Here the CDR3 DNA reads TGCAGCGTTTTAGGGGAAGGGGCTAACTATGGCTACACCTTC. It encodes CSVLGEGANYGYTF.

This clone was seen only a few times. The chain links TRBV6-5 to TRBJ1-1; the D is unclear. Germline CDR1 is MNHEY and CDR2 is SVGAGI. Between the trimmed V and J ends, which lost 2 bases and 1 base, there was a span of 5 bases. The CDR3 is made up of 13 amino acids. DNA for the CDR3: TGTGCCAGCAGTTACGGAGGGAACACTGAAGCTTTCTTT. This codes for CASSYGGNTEAFF.

This clone appeared a few times. This chain links TRBV27 with TRBJ1-1; 8 nucleotides match TRBD1. Trimming cost V 0 bases and J 4 bases; bases outside gene matches: 10. This CDR3 is 17 amino acids long. The germline V gene has CDR1 MNHEY and CDR2 SMNVEV (reference sequence). This CDR3 is CASSLSLYRQGSTEAFF. The CDR3 DNA is TGTGCCAGCAGTTTATCGCTGTATCGACAGGGGAGCACTGAAGCTTTCTTT.

The chain couples TRBV27 to TRBJ2-1; 12 nucleotides line up with TRBD2. Germline V gene lookup returns CDR1 MNHEY and CDR2 SMNVEV (reference sequence). The CDR3 has 15 amino acids. Trimming at V came to 7 bases and at J to 5 bases, leaving 6 bases not matched to a gene. The CDR3 spells CASTILAGGHNEQFF. CDR3 nucleotides: TGTGCCAGCACCATACTAGCGGGGGGCCACAATGAGCAGTTCTTC.

This chain links TRBV9 with TRBJ2-3; D gene unclear. This CDR3 contains 14 residues. Germline V lookup: CDR1 SGDLS, CDR2 YYNGEE. Trimming took off 0 bases at V and 2 bases at J, with 7 bases between the two ends. The CDR3 loop is CASSVGVVTDTQYF. The CDR3 DNA reads as TGTGCCAGCAGCGTAGGAGTCGTCACAGATACGCAGTATTTT.

This chain joins TRBV5-1 and TRBJ2-2; the D gene is possibly TRBD2 (6 bases). V was clipped by 6 bases and J by 6 bases, with 15 bases between them. The CDR3 has 14 amino acids. The V gene's germline CDR1 is SGHRS and CDR2 YFSETQ. The CDR3 loop reads CASIGSGDAGELFF. For the CDR3, the DNA is TGCGCCAGCATAGGGTCGGGGGACGCCGGGGAGCTGTTTTTT.